These 19 T cell receptor beta chains originate from one sample sequenced in a study of cytomegalovirus exposure and HLA in healthy donors. The PCR made use of 60 Vbeta and 13 Jbeta primers. TCRdb's table, derived via immunoSEQ multiplex PCR, lists solely in-frame clones and lacks some. The repertoire holds more than 150,000 clones, with around 80% as singletons. The specimen sequenced was PBMCs. These receptors came from a man aged 18 to 29 in good health and CMV-seronegative.

V gene TRBV5-8 combines with J gene TRBJ2-7, with TRBD2 identical over 9 bases. Losses at the gene ends were 0 bases for V and 2 bases for J; bases not matched to a gene: 6. From germline, CDR1 is SGHTS and CDR2 YDEGEE. The CDR3 spans 16 residues. CDR3 sequence reads: CASSLVVAGGPYEQYF. The CDR3 DNA reads TGTGCCAGCAGCTTGGTGGTGGCGGGAGGGCCCTACGAGCAGTACTTC. Complete variable domain (other parts from reference TRBV5-8 and TRBJ2-7): EAGVTQSPTHLIKTRGQQATLRCSPISGHTSVYWYQQALGLGLQFLLWYDEGEERNRGNFPPRFSGRQFPNYSSELNVNALELEDSALYLCASSLVVAGGPYEQYFGPGTRLTVT.

This clone has a single count. This chain connects TRBV6-6 to TRBJ2-5, with 12 bases matching TRBD2. Gene TRBJ2-7 matches the end of the DNA better, so the J call may be wrong. Germline-derived CDR1 and CDR2 are MNHNY and SVGAGI (reference sequence). The CDR3 runs to 15 residues. Here the CDR3 DNA reads TGTGCCAGCAGGGAGACTAGCGGGAGTTCCTACGAGCAGTACTTC. Translation gives CASRETSGSSYEQYF.

The chain carries TRBV2 and TRBJ2-7, with 7 nucleotides matching TRBD1. The CDR3 covers 14 residues. V trimming: 3 bases; J trimming: 7 bases; junction bases outside the gene matches: 9. Germline-derived CDR1 and CDR2 are SNHLY and FYNNEI. The CDR3, as DNA: TGTGCCAGCAGTGAGTGGGACAGCCTACGGGAGCAGTACTTC. Its translation: CASSEWDSLREQYF.

The chain is built from TRBV9 and TRBJ1-3; D uncertain. Trimming removed 0 bases from V and 2 bases from J, with 9 bases in between. Germline CDR1 is SGDLS and CDR2 is YYNGEE. The CDR3 has 15 amino acids. DNA for the CDR3: TGTGCCAGCAGCGTAGAGGGAGCGGCTGGAAACACCATATATTTT. Protein sequence: CASSVEGAAGNTIYF.

The V gene is TRBV2, the J gene TRBJ2-1; D is perhaps TRBD2 (6 bases). Germline-derived CDR1 and CDR2 are SNHLY and FYNNEI. CDR3 length: 16 amino acids. Trimming took off 3 bases at V and 3 bases at J, with 15 bases between the two ends. CDR3 DNA sequence: TGTGCCAGCAGTGAGACGTCAGGGAGGTACTACAATGAGCAGTTCTTC. This encodes CASSETSGRYYNEQFF.

This chain connects TRBV6-5 to TRBJ2-2; TRBD1 agrees at 12 bases. The CDR3 consists of 15 residues. Germline values: CDR1 MNHEY, CDR2 SVGAGI. V shed 7 bases and J 7 bases; nucleotides not matched to a gene: 7. The CDR3 sequence: CASNLGTGGVGELFF. The CDR3 nucleotides are TGTGCCAGCAATCTCGGGACAGGGGGCGTCGGGGAGCTGTTTTTT.

The V gene is TRBV4-3, the J gene TRBJ2-4; the D gene is possibly TRBD1 (5 bases). V lost 3 bases to trimming and J lost 0 bases, with 18 bases between them. CDR1 is LGHNA and CDR2 is YSLEER in the germline V gene. The length of the CDR3 is 18 residues. CDR3 DNA: TGCGCCAGCAGCCAGGAAACCGATTGGACACAAGCCAAAAACATTCAGTACTTC. As protein: CASSQETDWTQAKNIQYF.

This sequence joins TRBV6-1 and TRBJ1-4; 7 bases align to TRBD1. This CDR3 contains 15 residues. Germline loops: CDR1 MNHNS, CDR2 SASEGT. V dropped 1 base and J dropped 5; count of bases not matched to a gene: 4. The CDR3 bases are TGTGCCAGCAGTGAAGTCAACAGGGGAAATGAAAAACTGTTTTTT. Its translation is CASSEVNRGNEKLFF.

This clone was detected a few times. This chain links TRBV7-3 with TRBJ2-5; TRBD2 is a possible D gene (5 bases). The CDR3 is 15 residues long. V lost 1 base, J lost 6 bases, and 15 bases lay in between. Germline CDR1 and CDR2: SGHTA and FQGTGA. The CDR3 DNA sequence: TGTGCCAGCAGCTTAAATACTGCTAGCCCCCAGACCCAGTACTTC. As protein: CASSLNTASPQTQYF.

This chain links TRBV13 with TRBJ2-1; 10 positions match TRBD2. Per germline, CDR1 PRHDT and CDR2 FYEKMQ (reference sequence). V was clipped by 4 bases and J by 5 bases; unmatched bases: 5. The CDR3 is 15 amino acids. The DNA of the CDR3 is TGTGCCAGCAGCTGGCCTAGCGGGGGCAACAATGAGCAGTTCTTC. Translating gives CASSWPSGGNNEQFF.

The rearrangement uses TRBV29-1 and TRBJ1-1; D ambiguous. V lost 6 bases, J lost 5 bases, and 13 bases lay in between. Germline V gene sequence: CDR1 SQVTM, CDR2 ANQGSEA. The CDR3 loop spans 12 amino acids. The CDR3 DNA sequence: TGCAGCGTAGCCTCAGGATCAACTGAAGCTTTCTTT. It is translated as CSVASGSTEAFF.

The genes are TRBV5-1 and TRBJ2-1, with D perhaps matching TRBD2 (6 bases). Trimming removed 0 bases from V and 2 bases from J, with 15 bases in between. This CDR3 comprises 17 residues. Germline-derived CDR1 and CDR2 are SGHRS and YFSETQ. CDR3 coding DNA: TGCGCCAGCAGCTTGGGGCCGGGGAGGCCCCCCTACAATGAGCAGTTCTTC. Translation gives CASSLGPGRPPYNEQFF.

The rearrangement links TRBV2 to TRBJ1-4; 9 positions agree with TRBD1. The CDR3 loop spans 12 amino acids. Germline V gene lookup returns CDR1 SNHLY and CDR2 FYNNEI. V lost 10 bases and J lost 7; bases outside the gene matches: 4. CDR3 residues: CATTTGGEKLFF. CDR3 bases: TGTGCCACCACGACAGGGGGTGAAAAACTGTTTTTT.

This chain connects TRBV5-1 to TRBJ1-1, with D tentatively TRBD1 (5 bases). V gave up 0 bases and J gave up 3 bases, with 15 bases separating them. This CDR3 is 16 amino acids long. Germline V gene data show CDR1 as SGHRS and CDR2 as YFSETQ. In DNA, the CDR3 is TGCGCCAGCAGCTTGGCAACTTCCAGGGCGGACACTGAAGCTTTCTTT. Amino acids: CASSLATSRADTEAFF.

J is TRBJ2-5 and V is TRBV5-8, with D possibly TRBD1 on 5 matching bases. CDR3 length: 13 amino acids. V was trimmed by 4 bases and J by 3 bases, leaving 10 bases between them. CDR1 and CDR2 (germline): SGHTS, YDEGEE. The CDR3 coding sequence is TGTGCCAGCAGCCGTGACAGAAAAGAGACCCAGTACTTC. It is translated as CASSRDRKETQYF.

The V and J genes are TRBV5-1 and TRBJ1-2; maybe TRBD1 (6 bases). This CDR3 is 15 amino acids long. Between the trimmed V and J ends, which lost 3 bases and 1 base, there was a span of 13 bases. Germline loops: CDR1 SGHRS, CDR2 YFSETQ. DNA for the CDR3: TGCGCCAGCAGCTCCACAGGGTTACTTAACTATGGCTACACCTTC. This codes for CASSSTGLLNYGYTF.

V gene TRBV30 combines with J gene TRBJ1-1; the D gene is possibly TRBD1 (5 bases). The length of the CDR3 is 11 residues. Germline values: CDR1 GTSNPN, CDR2 SVGIG (reference sequence). V dropped 1 base and J dropped 6 bases, with 6 bases sitting between them. The CDR3 bases are TGTGCCTGGAGTGAAGGGGCTGAAGCTTTCTTT. This encodes CAWSEGAEAFF.

This clone was seen more than once but under ten times. The chain combines TRBV6-5 with TRBJ1-1, with 7 positions matching TRBD1. Trimming removed 2 bases from V and 5 bases from J; junction bases left unmatched: 5. Germline CDR1 is MNHEY and CDR2 is SVGAGI. The CDR3 loop spans 14 amino acids. The CDR3 DNA follows: TGTGCCAGCAGTTACCAGACAGGGAGGACTGAAGCTTTCTTT. It encodes CASSYQTGRTEAFF.

This clone has only a few counts. The chain combines TRBV9 with TRBJ1-1; 8 bases fit TRBD1. Trimming at V came to 0 bases and at J to 9 bases, leaving 10 bases not matched to a gene. The CDR3 is 15 residues long. Germline assignment: CDR1 SGDLS and CDR2 YYNGEE. CDR3: CASSVGWGQAKKAFF. CDR3 in DNA: TGTGCCAGCAGCGTAGGTTGGGGACAGGCAAAGAAAGCTTTCTTT. Filled out from reference TRBV9 and TRBJ1-1, the complete variable domain reads DSGVTQTPKHLITATGQRVTLRCSPRSGDLSVYWYQQSLDQGLQFLIQYYNGEERAKGNILERFSAQQFPDLHSELNLSSLELGDSALYFCASSVGWGQAKKAFFGQGTRLTVV.